Following are 27 T cell receptor beta chains from one sample sequenced in a study of tumor-infiltrating lymphocytes in primary liver carcinoma (dated by TCRdb to about 2017). Blood RNA was extracted from unsorted whole blood with TRIzol reagent; germline DNA came from the DNeasy Blood & Tissue kit. Sequenced using an Illumina HiSeq 2500. Using a constant-region primer and ProtoScript II reverse transcriptase, TCRbeta-specific cDNA was reverse-transcribed from approximately 500 ng total RNA. Construction of the TCRbeta libraries relied on three nested rounds of multiplex PCR, following a slightly modified ARM-PCR procedure. The first two PCR rounds used multiplex TRBV1-TRBV30 forward primers with a Cbeta reverse primer, each for 10 to 11 cycles. TCRdb reprocessed the public reads (quality trimming at Q25 with fastp, clone calling with MiXCR) and kept in-frame beta chains. Rows are combined by CDR3 protein, so each entry shows the most common genes and DNA. This sample has about 200,000 distinct CDR3 sequences in its table, and about 61% of those were observed once. Of the sample, roughly 7% is held by the ten largest clones.

The sequenced material came from peripheral blood. The receptors originated from a woman aged 55-69 years with primary liver carcinoma and hepatitis B virus infection.

About this clonotype itself: The missing conserved phenylalanine or tryptophan at the end of this CDR3 makes a read error likely. The V and J genes are TRBV11-2 and TRBJ2-7, with 7 nucleotides matching TRBD2. Germline V CDR1 and CDR2: SGHAT, FQNNGV. CDR3 size: 13 residues. The J segment lost 2 bases and the V segment lost 8 bases, leaving 6 bases of the junction unmatched. CDR3 region: CASSGLSTYEQYL. In DNA form, the CDR3 reads TGTGCCAGCTCGGGACTATCGACCTACGAGCAGTACCTC.

This clonotype was counted between two and nine times. A much larger clone differs from this one at a single base, so this may be a read error. The gene calls are TRBV12-3 or TRBV12-4 and TRBJ1-5; D call uncertain. The CDR3 sequence is 14 residues long. CDR3 in DNA: TGTGCCAGCAGTTTCAGCAGGAGTAATCAGCCCCGGCATTTT. This sequence encodes CASSFSRSNQPRHF.

Note on this clonotype: This may stem from a read error, because a much larger clone lies one nucleotide away. This sequence joins TRBV12-3 or TRBV12-4 and TRBJ2-4; 8 bases map to TRBD2. The CDR3 covers 12 residues. The CDR3 DNA follows: TGTGCCAGCAGTTTAGCGCGGGGGGCTCAGTCCTTC. This codes for CASSLARGAQSF.

With regard to this clonotype: A junction boundary mismatches the germline segment, possibly from a read error. The chain carries TRBV10-3 and TRBJ2-7; 8 positions agree with TRBD1. Looked up from germline, CDR1 is ENHRY and CDR2 is SYGVKD. The CDR3 length is 15 residues. DNA for the CDR3: TGTGCCACCAGTGATCTCGGGACAGGCACCTACGAGCAGTACTTC. Protein: CATSDLGTGTYEQYF.

With respect to this clonotype: An end of the junction does not agree with germline; a read error may underlie this. This rearrangement joins TRBV5-6 to TRBJ2-3, with TRBD2 matching 12 bases. The length of the CDR3 is 23 residues. Germline CDR1 SGHDT, CDR2 YYEEEE. DNA for the CDR3: TGTGCCAGCAGCTTGTTGTTGTTCCCCTGGCTAGCGGGAGGGCCCGGGTACACGGATACGCAATATTTT. Translation gives CASSLLLFPWLAGGPGYTDTQYF.

Turning to this clonotype: One junction end does not reproduce the germline sequence, and a read error may be involved. V usage is TRBV29-1 and J usage is TRBJ2-1; D might be TRBD1 (6 bases). This CDR3 comprises 14 residues. Germline V gene lookup returns CDR1 SQVTM and CDR2 ANQGSEA. CDR3 bases: TGCAGCCACACCAGGCAGGACAGCTACAATGTGCAGTTCTTC. Amino acids: CSHTRQDSYNVQFF.

The chain couples TRBV19 to TRBJ2-1; D gene ambiguous. The V gene's germline CDR1 is LNHDA and CDR2 SQIVND (reference sequence). The ends were cut back, 4 bases at V and 9 bases at J, with 7 bases in the middle. This CDR3 is 11 amino acids long. CDR3 bases: TGTGCCAGTAGTAGGGATAGTGAGCAGTTCTTC. Translation gives CASSRDSEQFF.

Worth noting for this clonotype: A much larger clone lies a single base off, so this may be a read error. The V gene is TRBV5-1, the J gene TRBJ2-3; 7 bases align to TRBD2. Germline CDR1 SGHRS, CDR2 YFSETQ. There are 16 residues in the CDR3. The CDR3 DNA reads as TGCTCCAGCCGAAGGGGTGGCGGGAGTAGCACAGATACGCAGTATTTT. Residues: CSSRRGGGSSTDTQYF.

This clonotype was observed many times. This chain uses TRBV4-2 with TRBJ1-2; tentatively, D is TRBD1 (5 bases). The CDR3 has 14 residues. The germline gives CDR1 LGHNA, CDR2 YNFKEQ. Trimming shortened V by 3 bases and J by 4 bases, and 12 bases separated the two germline ends. CDR3 sequence (DNA): TGTGCCAGCAGCCAGGCCGACAGCCTCTATGGCTACACCTTC. It is translated as CASSQADSLYGYTF.

On this clonotype itself: The CDR3 does not close with the conserved phenylalanine or tryptophan, likely indicating a read error. The chain uses TRBV6-5 and TRBJ1-1; D gene ambiguous. The CDR3 covers 14 residues. V was shortened by 7 bases and J by 3 bases, with 15 bases between the two germline ends. CDR1 and CDR2 (germline): MNHEY, SVGAGI. CDR3 protein: CASNPTTFDTEAFI. DNA for the CDR3: TGTGCCAGCAACCCAACTACTTTTGACACTGAAGCTTTCATT.

Notes on this clonotype: A much larger clone lies a single base off, so this may be a read error. The J gene is TRBJ2-3, the V gene TRBV7-8, with D uncertain. The CDR3 sequence is 13 residues long. Germline V gene sequence: CDR1 SGHVS, CDR2 FQNEAQ. The CDR3: CDSSLISADTQYF. In nucleotides, the CDR3 is TGTGACAGCAGCTTAATCAGTGCTGATACGCAGTATTTT. Full variable domain (outside the CDR3, taken from reference TRBV7-8 and TRBJ2-3): GAGVSQSPRYKVAKRGQDVALRCDPISGHVSLFWYQQALGQGPEFLTYFQNEAQLDKSGLPSDRFFAERPEGSVSTLKIQRTQQEDSAVYLCDSSLISADTQYFGPGTRLTVL.

In regard to this clonotype: This may come from a read error, since a much larger clone is one base off. The CDR3 spells CAGSQGVTGGDETQYF. CDR3 DNA: TGTGCCGGCAGCCAAGGCGTGACGGGAGGCGACGAGACCCAGTACTTC. V is TRBV14 and J is TRBJ2-5; 7 nucleotides match TRBD2. Germline loops: CDR1 SGHDN, CDR2 FVKESK. The CDR3 totals 16 residues. Looking up the rest from reference TRBV14 and TRBJ2-5 gives the full variable domain: EAGVTQFPSHSVIEKGQTVTLRCDPISGHDNLYWYRRVMGKEIKFLLHFVKESKQDESGMPNNRFLAERTGGTYSTLKVQPAELEDSGVYFCAGSQGVTGGDETQYFGPGTRLLVL.

This clonotype has more than one count but fewer than ten. A single base separates this from a much larger clone, so it may be a read error. The CDR3 does not end in the conserved phenylalanine or tryptophan, so this is likely a read error. The rearrangement links TRBV6-1 to TRBJ2-5, with 10 nucleotides matching TRBD2. CDR1 is MNHNS and CDR2 is SASEGT in the germline V gene. This CDR3 contains 15 residues. Trimming at V came to 6 bases and at J to 2 bases, leaving 6 bases not matched to a gene. This CDR3 is CASRQREGQQETQYL. DNA of the CDR3: TGTGCCAGCAGACAGCGGGAGGGCCAACAAGAGACCCAGTACCTC.

For this clonotype: This may come from a read error, since a much larger clone is one base off. J is TRBJ1-5 and V is TRBV30; D remains ambiguous. The CDR3 loop spans 13 amino acids. CDR1 and CDR2 from the germline V gene are GTSNPN and SVGIG (reference sequence). Trimming removed 5 bases at V and 4 bases at J, with 12 bases between. CDR3 in amino acids: CAWGEQPNQPQHF. The CDR3 DNA reads as TGTGCCTGGGGGGAACAGCCGAATCAGCCCCAGCATTTT.

This clonotype came up a few times. The chain employs TRBV6-6 and TRBJ2-1; TRBD2 matches 8 bases. CDR1 and CDR2 from the germline V gene are MNHNY and SVGAGI (reference sequence). This CDR3 contains 19 residues. The ends lost 6 bases at V and 4 bases at J; junction bases unmatched: 20. The CDR3 DNA is TGTGCCAGCAGCCGAGGGGGTAGCGGGGAGGGCCGCCGGTACAATGAGCAGTTCTTC. It yields the protein CASSRGGSGEGRRYNEQFF.

The table lists this clonotype with many counts. The chain joins TRBV15 to TRBJ2-7; D is unresolved. Germline V gene lookup returns CDR1 LNHNV and CDR2 YYDKDF (reference sequence). There are 13 residues in the CDR3. V was trimmed by 5 bases and J by 7 bases, leaving 15 bases between them. This CDR3 reads CATSPGTPWEQYF. The CDR3 DNA is TGTGCCACCAGCCCCGGAACGCCTTGGGAGCAGTACTTC. Using reference TRBV15 and TRBJ2-7 for the parts outside the CDR3, the full variable domain is DAMVIQNPRYQVTQFGKPVTLSCSQTLNHNVMYWYQQKSSQAPKLLFHYYDKDFNNEADTPDNFQSRRPNTSFCFLDIRSPGLGDTAMYLCATSPGTPWEQYFGPGTRLTVT.

On this clonotype: One junction end disagrees with the germline gene, perhaps due to a read error. This chain uses TRBV11-2 with TRBJ2-2; TRBD2 might be the D (5 bases). Germline V gene sequence: CDR1 SGHAT, CDR2 FQNNGV. There are 14 residues in the CDR3. CDR3 in DNA: TGTACCAGCAGATTAGAAGTTTTCACCGGGGAACTGTTTTTT. The encoded protein is CTSRLEVFTGELFF.

This chain connects TRBV7-2 to TRBJ2-2; 10 positions agree with TRBD2. J gave up 6 bases and V 5 bases, and 6 bases lay outside the gene matches. Germline V lookup: CDR1 SGHTA, CDR2 FQGNSA. This CDR3 comprises 15 residues. The CDR3 loop reads CASSLGLAGAGELFF. In DNA, the CDR3 is TGTGCCAGCAGCCTGGGGCTAGCGGGAGCCGGGGAGCTGTTTTTT. The full variable domain, in which reference TRBV7-2 and TRBJ2-2 provide the parts outside the CDR3, is GAGVSQSPSNKVTEKGKDVELRCDPISGHTALYWYRQSLGQGLEFLIYFQGNSAPDKSGLPSDRFSAERTGGSVSTLTIQRTQQEDSAVYLCASSLGLAGAGELFFGEGSRLTVL.

With respect to this clonotype: Possible read error: a much larger clone is one base away. The chain carries TRBV6-1 and TRBJ1-1; no reliable D call. This CDR3 has 12 amino acids. Germline CDR1 is MNHNS and CDR2 is SASEGT. Trimming stripped 8 bases from V and 6 bases from J, with 13 bases between. The CDR3 nucleotides read TGTGCCAGCGGGTTGGCCTTCTCTGAAGCTTTCTTT. Its protein is CASGLAFSEAFF.

Points on this clonotype: The CDR3 carries no conserved terminal phenylalanine or tryptophan, so it likely arises from a read error. V is TRBV11-2 and J is TRBJ2-1, with D uncertain. Trimming cost V 8 bases and J 3 bases, with 2 bases left between them. CDR3 length: 10 residues. The germline gives CDR1 SGHAT, CDR2 FQNNGV. The DNA for the CDR3 is TGTGCCAGCGGCTACAATGAGCAGTTCATC. It yields the protein CASGYNEQFI.

This clonotype showed up just a few times. J is TRBJ2-5 and V is TRBV7-9; no clear D. Trimming cost V 4 bases and J 4 bases, with 13 bases left between them. The CDR3 sequence is 14 residues long. Germline V CDR1 and CDR2: SEHNR, FQNEAQ (reference sequence). The CDR3, as DNA: TGTGCCAGCAGCTCAGGATGGGGTAGAGAGACCCAGTACTTC. Protein product: CASSSGWGRETQYF. Full variable domain (rest looked up from reference TRBV7-9 and TRBJ2-5): DTGVSQNPRHKITKRGQNVTFRCDPISEHNRLYWYRQTLGQGPEFLTYFQNEAQLEKSRLLSDRFSAERPKGSFSTLEIQRTEQGDSAMYLCASSSGWGRETQYFGPGTRLLVL.

As for this clonotype: A much larger clone differs from this one at a single base, so this may be a read error. The chain links TRBV12-3 or TRBV12-4 to TRBJ1-3; TRBD1 matches at 8 bases. This CDR3 spans 16 amino acids. Losses at the gene ends were 7 bases for V and 0 bases for J; bases not matched to a gene: 8. DNA for the CDR3: TGTGCCAGCACTCGGACAGGGCCGAGCTCTGGAAACACCATATATTTT. Protein sequence: CASTRTGPSSGNTIYF.

Comments on this clonotype: A read error is possible here, since a much larger clone lies one base away. V usage is TRBV6-6 and J usage is TRBJ1-2; D may be TRBD1 (6 bases). Germline V gene data show CDR1 as MNHNY and CDR2 as SVGAGI (reference sequence). The CDR3 consists of 13 residues. The CDR3 sequence: CAISYRVLYGYTF. The CDR3 DNA sequence: TGTGCCATCAGTTACAGGGTTCTCTATGGCTACACCTTC.

This clonotype is a singleton in its sample. The chain joins TRBV7-9 to TRBJ1-2, with D unclear. Germline CDR1 is SEHNR and CDR2 is FQNEAQ (reference sequence). The CDR3 contains 14 residues. V lost 6 bases and J 8 bases, leaving 19 bases between the germline ends. The CDR3 region is CASSPVSEGWGYTF. CDR3 sequence (DNA): TGTGCCAGCAGTCCAGTGTCAGAGGGCTGGGGCTACACCTTC.

This clonotype occurred a few times. Since a much larger clone is just one base distant, this may be a read error. The CDR3 DNA sequence: TGTGCCAGCAGATCCCCCCGAGGTGGGCAGTTCTTC. Amino acids: CASRSPRGGQFF. The J gene is TRBJ2-1, the V gene TRBV12-3 or TRBV12-4; D call uncertain. V lost 6 bases and J lost 12, with 15 bases in between. The CDR3 sequence is 12 residues long.

Concerning this clonotype itself: The junction departs from germline at one end; a sequencing error may be responsible. The genes are TRBV11-2 and TRBJ1-2; tentatively, D is TRBD1 (6 bases). The germline CDR1 and CDR2 sequences are SGHAT and FQNNGV. This CDR3 spans 14 amino acids. CDR3 DNA sequence: TGTGCTAGCAGACCCGGACAGAATAACTATGGCTACACCTTC. Amino acids: CASRPGQNNYGYTF.

For this clonotype: At one end, the junction sequence differs from germline, possibly due to a read error. This chain joins TRBV12-3 or TRBV12-4 and TRBJ1-1, with 7 bases fitting TRBD1. This CDR3 comprises 14 residues. CDR3 nucleotide sequence: TGTGCCAGCAGTATAGGACTACAGGGGATTGAAGCCTCCTTT. Amino acid sequence: CASSIGLQGIEASF.